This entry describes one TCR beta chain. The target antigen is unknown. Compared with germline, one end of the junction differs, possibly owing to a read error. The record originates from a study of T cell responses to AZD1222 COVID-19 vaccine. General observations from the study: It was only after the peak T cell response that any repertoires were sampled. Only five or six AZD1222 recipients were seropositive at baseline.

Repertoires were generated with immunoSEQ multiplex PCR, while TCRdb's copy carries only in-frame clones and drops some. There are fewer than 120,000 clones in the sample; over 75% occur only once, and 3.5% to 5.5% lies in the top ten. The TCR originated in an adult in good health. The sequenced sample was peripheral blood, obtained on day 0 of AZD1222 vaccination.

The CDR3 region is CASSDTTGRVGGYIF. CDR3 DNA sequence: TGTGCCAGCAGTGATACGACAGGCCGTGTCGGTGGCTACATCTTC. The V gene is TRBV6-4, the J gene TRBJ1-2, with D tentatively TRBD1 (6 bases). Germline V gene data show CDR1 as MRHNA and CDR2 as SNTAGT. The CDR3 is 15 amino acids.